These T cell receptor beta chains were read from a single sample in a study of blood T cell repertoires in COVID-19. TCRdb keeps only in-frame clones here, not all; method: immunoSEQ multiplex PCR. Of about 300,000 clones listed, approximately 86% were seen once; the top ten hold about 2.6%. Sequences were obtained from PBMCs or T cells enriched from blood (not recorded which). The receptors here all came from a woman aged 18-29 years who had recovered from COVID-19. Each CDR3 is given with its conserved first and last residue. The order of the fields is V gene, D gene, clone size, J gene, CDR3 protein, CDR3 DNA. A D gene is named only where the DNA matches it firmly. Size is stated for part of the rows, as once, few or many counts, or as a class when the clone is expanded.

v_gene: TRBV10-3; d_gene: TRBD2; abundance: few; j_gene: TRBJ2-1; CDR3aa: CATGPYSGRANEQFF; CDR3nt: TGTGCCACGGGGCCGTACAGCGGGAGGGCCAATGAGCAGTTCTTC
v_gene: TRBV5-1; d_gene: TRBD2; abundance: once; j_gene: TRBJ2-1; CDR3aa: CASSLEPPNSGRLDNEQFF; CDR3nt: TGCGCCAGCAGCTTGGAGCCCCCTAATAGCGGGAGATTGGACAATGAGCAGTTCTTC
v_gene: TRBV18; d_gene: TRBD2; abundance: -; j_gene: TRBJ2-1; CDR3aa: CASSPELAGVSNEQFF; CDR3nt: TGTGCCAGCTCACCGGAACTAGCGGGAGTCTCCAATGAGCAGTTCTTC
v_gene: TRBV5-6; d_gene: TRBD1; abundance: -; j_gene: TRBJ2-7; CDR3aa: CASSRTGNFYEQYF; CDR3nt: TGTGCCAGCAGCCGGACAGGGAACTTCTACGAGCAGTACTTC
v_gene: TRBV15; d_gene: TRBD1; abundance: -; j_gene: TRBJ2-7; CDR3aa: CATSTLQGADYYEQYF; CDR3nt: TGTGCCACCAGCACCCTCCAGGGGGCCGACTACTACGAGCAGTACTTC
v_gene: TRBV6-5; d_gene: -; abundance: -; j_gene: TRBJ1-1; CDR3aa: CASSYPRDTYIKAFF; CDR3nt: TGTGCCAGCAGTTACCCCCGGGACACCTACATAAAAGCTTTCTTT
v_gene: TRBV18; d_gene: TRBD1; abundance: once; j_gene: TRBJ2-1; CDR3aa: CASSRGQGGYNEQFF; CDR3nt: TGTGCCAGCTCACGCGGACAGGGGGGATACAATGAGCAGTTCTTC
v_gene: TRBV5-5; d_gene: TRBD2; abundance: -; j_gene: TRBJ2-1; CDR3aa: CASSSAAGLAGRNEQFF; CDR3nt: TGTGCCAGCAGTTCAGCTGCGGGACTAGCGGGACGCAATGAGCAGTTCTTC
v_gene: TRBV7-9; d_gene: TRBD1; abundance: -; j_gene: TRBJ1-5; CDR3aa: CASSSQDRVQPQHF; CDR3nt: TGTGCCAGCAGCTCACAGGACAGGGTTCAGCCCCAGCATTTT
v_gene: TRBV28; d_gene: TRBD1; abundance: -; j_gene: TRBJ2-2; CDR3aa: CASSRGQVDTGELFF; CDR3nt: TGTGCCAGCAGTCGCGGACAGGTTGACACCGGGGAGCTGTTTTTT
v_gene: TRBV27; d_gene: -; abundance: -; j_gene: TRBJ1-1; CDR3aa: CASSLGDTNTEAFF; CDR3nt: TGTGCCAGCAGTTTAGGAGATACCAACACTGAAGCTTTCTTT
v_gene: TRBV6-2/TRBV6-3; d_gene: -; abundance: -; j_gene: TRBJ1-1; CDR3aa: CASSTPAGNTEAFF; CDR3nt: TGTGCCAGCAGTACCCCAGCGGGGAACACTGAAGCTTTCTTT
v_gene: TRBV5-1; d_gene: TRBD1; abundance: once; j_gene: TRBJ1-1; CDR3aa: CASTIGQVNTEAFF; CDR3nt: TGCGCCAGCACCATCGGACAGGTGAACACTGAAGCTTTCTTT
v_gene: TRBV7-2; d_gene: TRBD2; abundance: -; j_gene: TRBJ2-1; CDR3aa: CASSFGGALGYNEQFF; CDR3nt: TGTGCCAGCAGCTTCGGGGGGGCCTTAGGGTACAATGAGCAGTTCTTC
v_gene: TRBV11-3; d_gene: -; abundance: -; j_gene: TRBJ2-2; CDR3aa: CASSLDRADTGELFF; CDR3nt: TGTGCCAGCAGCTTAGACAGGGCTGACACCGGGGAGCTGTTTTTT
v_gene: TRBV5-6; d_gene: TRBD1; abundance: -; j_gene: TRBJ1-1; CDR3aa: CASGRQGAEAFF; CDR3nt: TGTGCCAGCGGCCGACAGGGCGCTGAAGCTTTCTTT
v_gene: TRBV7-2; d_gene: TRBD1; abundance: -; j_gene: TRBJ1-6; CDR3aa: CASSLQGGNNSPLHF; CDR3nt: TGTGCCAGCAGCTTACAGGGGGGAAATAATTCACCCCTCCACTTT
v_gene: TRBV2; d_gene: -; abundance: once; j_gene: TRBJ1-1; CDR3aa: CASRPGPDTEAFF; CDR3nt: TGTGCCAGCAGGCCAGGGCCGGACACTGAAGCTTTCTTT
v_gene: TRBV19; d_gene: TRBD1; abundance: few; j_gene: TRBJ2-1; CDR3aa: CASRGQGAHNEQFF; CDR3nt: TGTGCCAGTAGAGGACAGGGGGCGCATAATGAGCAGTTCTTC
v_gene: TRBV7-2; d_gene: -; abundance: -; j_gene: TRBJ1-2; CDR3aa: CASSLEGAGRPRGYTF; CDR3nt: TGTGCCAGCAGCTTAGAGGGAGCCGGCAGACCGCGGGGCTACACCTTC
v_gene: TRBV6-2/TRBV6-3; d_gene: -; abundance: -; j_gene: TRBJ2-5; CDR3aa: CASSYWQKETQYF; CDR3nt: TGTGCCAGCAGTTACTGGCAGAAAGAGACCCAGTACTTC
v_gene: TRBV21-1; d_gene: -; abundance: -; j_gene: TRBJ1-6; CDR3aa: CASSKVSRDIPLWNSPLHF; CDR3nt: TGTGCCAGCAGCAAAGTTTCAAGGGACATCCCTTTGTGGAATTCACCCCTCCACTTT
v_gene: TRBV4-2; d_gene: TRBD2; abundance: -; j_gene: TRBJ2-2; CDR3aa: CASSHGLAGNTGELFF; CDR3nt: TGTGCCAGCAGCCACGGACTAGCGGGGAACACCGGGGAGCTGTTTTTT
v_gene: TRBV25-1; d_gene: -; abundance: -; j_gene: TRBJ1-6; CDR3aa: CASSVGPALNSPLHF; CDR3nt: TGTGCCAGCAGTGTGGGGCCGGCATTGAATTCACCCCTCCACTTT
v_gene: TRBV2; d_gene: -; abundance: -; j_gene: TRBJ1-6; CDR3aa: CASLDILNSPLHF; CDR3nt: TGTGCCAGCTTGGACATACTAAATTCACCCCTCCACTTT
v_gene: TRBV6-6; d_gene: TRBD1; abundance: -; j_gene: TRBJ2-7; CDR3aa: CASKRDSSYEQYF; CDR3nt: TGTGCCAGCAAAAGGGACAGCAGCTACGAGCAGTACTTC
v_gene: TRBV25-1; d_gene: -; abundance: -; j_gene: TRBJ2-5; CDR3aa: CASSLGSGETQYF; CDR3nt: TGTGCCAGCAGCCTCGGCTCCGGGGAGACCCAGTACTTC
v_gene: TRBV19; d_gene: -; abundance: -; j_gene: TRBJ1-2; CDR3aa: CASSIAGKASNLPMGYTF; CDR3nt: TGTGCCAGTAGTATAGCGGGAAAGGCCTCAAATCTTCCTATGGGCTACACCTTC
v_gene: TRBV19; d_gene: -; abundance: -; j_gene: TRBJ1-1; CDR3aa: CASSIVSKETEAFF; CDR3nt: TGTGCCAGTAGTATCGTTTCGAAGGAGACTGAAGCTTTCTTT
v_gene: TRBV30; d_gene: TRBD1; abundance: -; j_gene: TRBJ1-1; CDR3aa: CAWSVLGWQGATAFF; CDR3nt: TGTGCCTGGAGTGTACTGGGGTGGCAGGGGGCGACAGCTTTCTTT
v_gene: TRBV7-2; d_gene: TRBD1; abundance: -; j_gene: TRBJ1-2; CDR3aa: CASSPPWRTGASNYGYTF; CDR3nt: TGTGCCAGCAGCCCCCCCTGGCGGACAGGGGCCTCTAACTATGGCTACACCTTC
v_gene: TRBV30; d_gene: -; abundance: -; j_gene: TRBJ1-5; CDR3aa: CAWSPKADQPQHF; CDR3nt: TGTGCCTGGAGCCCCAAGGCGGATCAGCCCCAGCATTTT
v_gene: TRBV7-8; d_gene: -; abundance: -; j_gene: TRBJ2-1; CDR3aa: CASSRGGSGLSYNEQFF; CDR3nt: TGTGCCAGCAGCCGAGGGGGAAGCGGACTCTCCTACAATGAGCAGTTCTTC
v_gene: TRBV5-1; d_gene: -; abundance: -; j_gene: TRBJ1-1; CDR3aa: CASSLLFRRSTEAFF; CDR3nt: TGCGCCAGCAGCTTGCTGTTTAGAAGGAGCACTGAAGCTTTCTTT
v_gene: TRBV5-1; d_gene: TRBD1; abundance: once; j_gene: TRBJ1-2; CDR3aa: CASSTGQGYGYTF; CDR3nt: TGCGCCAGCAGCACCGGACAGGGCTATGGCTACACCTTC
v_gene: TRBV5-1; d_gene: TRBD2; abundance: -; j_gene: TRBJ2-1; CDR3aa: CASASGGWGKISYNEQFF; CDR3nt: TGCGCCAGCGCCAGCGGGGGCTGGGGGAAGATCTCCTACAATGAGCAGTTCTTC
v_gene: TRBV19; d_gene: -; abundance: -; j_gene: TRBJ1-4; CDR3aa: CASSNPGKAATNEKLFF; CDR3nt: TGTGCCAGTAGTAACCCCGGGAAGGCCGCAACTAATGAAAAACTGTTTTTT
v_gene: TRBV7-2; d_gene: -; abundance: -; j_gene: TRBJ1-3; CDR3aa: CASSLGTVSSGNTIYF; CDR3nt: TGTGCCAGCAGCTTAGGCACGGTGAGCTCTGGAAACACCATATATTTT
v_gene: TRBV7-9; d_gene: -; abundance: few; j_gene: TRBJ1-3; CDR3aa: CASRGGRISGNTIYF; CDR3nt: TGTGCCAGTCGGGGGGGCAGGATTTCTGGAAACACCATATATTTT
v_gene: TRBV5-4; d_gene: TRBD2; abundance: -; j_gene: TRBJ2-5; CDR3aa: CASSSGTSGVVETQYF; CDR3nt: TGTGCCAGCAGCTCCGGGACTAGCGGGGTTGTTGAGACCCAGTACTTC
v_gene: TRBV5-4; d_gene: -; abundance: -; j_gene: TRBJ1-2; CDR3aa: CASSGGPGLDYGYTF; CDR3nt: TGTGCCAGCAGCGGCGGTCCGGGTTTGGACTATGGCTACACCTTC
v_gene: TRBV11-2; d_gene: -; abundance: -; j_gene: TRBJ2-7; CDR3aa: CASSLTGNREQYF; CDR3nt: TGTGCCAGCAGCTTAACCGGGAACCGGGAGCAGTACTTC
v_gene: TRBV30; d_gene: TRBD1; abundance: few; j_gene: TRBJ1-6; CDR3aa: CAWSGGQGSPQLRSPLHF; CDR3nt: TGTGCCTGGAGTGGGGGACAGGGTTCCCCACAATTGCGTTCACCCCTCCACTTT
v_gene: TRBV6-5; d_gene: -; abundance: -; j_gene: TRBJ1-1; CDR3aa: CASSYSGALGGTEAFF; CDR3nt: TGTGCCAGCAGTTACTCAGGAGCACTGGGGGGCACTGAAGCTTTCTTT